This T cell receptor (beta chain) was identified during a study of cytomegalovirus exposure and HLA in healthy donors. Worth noting for this clone: The antigen is undetermined.

Produced via immunoSEQ multiplex PCR; TCRdb's table is partial and in-frame only. The sample shows around 34,000 clones, 85% to 95% of them seen only once. General observations from the study: The study put around 180 TCR beta chains on its list as cytomegalovirus-associated.

The CDR3 totals 14 residues. V was clipped by 0 bases and J by 5 bases; unmatched bases: 4. Per the germline V gene, CDR1 is SGHDT and CDR2 is YYEEEE. This receptor was obtained from a man aged 18 to 29 in good health and CMV-seronegative. Sequenced input: PBMCs. The V gene is TRBV5-6, the J gene TRBJ2-5; 7 nucleotides line up with TRBD2. This CDR3 is CASSLDGLEETQYF. In nucleotides, the CDR3 is TGTGCCAGCAGCTTGGATGGACTAGAGGAGACCCAGTACTTC.